Listed below are T cell receptor beta chains from one sample, sequenced in a study of identical twins. TCRdb reprocessed the 5' RACE reads with MiXCR, giving one entry per CDR3 protein. Here the sample spans hundreds of thousands of distinct CDR3 sequences, around 22% being singletons. The sample was also reused in another study, on yellow fever vaccine responses in identical twins.

The specimen sequenced was CD4+ T cells sorted from blood. The receptors come from a woman aged 18-29 years in good health. The CDR3 runs from the conserved cysteine through the conserved F or W. D genes are given only for firm matches. A clone size is listed for some rows: how often the clone was seen (once, few, many), or a class if it is expanded.

clone size: -
D gene: TRBD1
CDR3 length: 14
V gene: TRBV20-1
J gene: TRBJ2-7
CDR3 protein: CSARDPDREYEQYF
CDR3 DNA: TGCAGTGCTAGAGATCCGGACAGGGAGTACGAGCAGTACTTC

clone size: -
D gene: TRBD2
CDR3 length: 17
V gene: TRBV12-3/TRBV12-4
J gene: TRBJ2-1
CDR3 protein: CASSPARSSGGDNEQFF
CDR3 DNA: TGTGCCAGCAGCCCCGCCCGATCTAGCGGGGGGGACAATGAGCAGTTCTTC

clone size: few
D gene: TRBD2
CDR3 length: 14
V gene: TRBV10-2
J gene: TRBJ2-4
CDR3 protein: CASSETGGRNIQYF
CDR3 DNA: TGCGCCAGCAGTGAGACGGGAGGGCGAAACATTCAGTACTTC

clone size: -
D gene: TRBD1
CDR3 length: 17
V gene: TRBV5-1
J gene: TRBJ1-4
CDR3 protein: CASSLSRTGSTNEKLFF
CDR3 DNA: TGCGCCAGCAGCTTGTCTCGGACAGGGTCTACTAATGAAAAACTGTTTTTT

clone size: once
D gene: -
CDR3 length: 15
V gene: TRBV6-5
J gene: TRBJ1-6
CDR3 protein: CASSYSGRDGTPLHF
CDR3 DNA: TGTGCCAGCAGTTACTCCGGCCGGGATGGAACACCCCTCCACTTT

clone size: few
D gene: TRBD1
CDR3 length: 15
V gene: TRBV5-1
J gene: TRBJ1-4
CDR3 protein: CASSRQGAEGEKLFF
CDR3 DNA: TGCGCCAGCAGCCGACAGGGGGCTGAGGGTGAAAAACTGTTTTTT

clone size: few
D gene: -
CDR3 length: 14
V gene: TRBV5-5
J gene: TRBJ2-1
CDR3 protein: CASSWGLGPNEQFF
CDR3 DNA: TGTGCCAGCAGCTGGGGTTTGGGTCCCAATGAGCAGTTCTTC

clone size: few
D gene: -
CDR3 length: 13
V gene: TRBV25-1
J gene: TRBJ1-2
CDR3 protein: CASSDPGNYGYTF
CDR3 DNA: TGTGCCAGCAGTGACCCAGGGAACTATGGCTACACCTTC

clone size: -
D gene: TRBD2
CDR3 length: 16
V gene: TRBV12-3/TRBV12-4
J gene: TRBJ2-3
CDR3 protein: CASSLGASGVPDTQYF
CDR3 DNA: TGTGCCAGCAGTTTGGGGGCTAGCGGGGTCCCAGATACGCAGTATTTT

clone size: -
D gene: -
CDR3 length: 14
V gene: TRBV14
J gene: TRBJ2-5
CDR3 protein: CASSQDLIGETQYF
CDR3 DNA: TGTGCCAGCAGCCAAGATCTAATCGGGGAGACCCAGTACTTC

clone size: -
D gene: -
CDR3 length: 12
V gene: TRBV5-1
J gene: TRBJ2-7
CDR3 protein: CASSLVYHEQYF
CDR3 DNA: TGCGCCAGCAGCTTGGTGTACCACGAGCAGTACTTC

clone size: -
D gene: -
CDR3 length: 15
V gene: TRBV5-5
J gene: TRBJ2-4
CDR3 protein: CASSLQTLAKNIQYF
CDR3 DNA: TGTGCCAGCAGCTTACAGACCCTAGCCAAAAACATTCAGTACTTC

clone size: -
D gene: TRBD2
CDR3 length: 14
V gene: TRBV2
J gene: TRBJ2-7
CDR3 protein: CASSDTSGSYEQYF
CDR3 DNA: TGTGCCAGCAGTGATACTAGCGGGTCCTACGAGCAGTACTTC

clone size: -
D gene: TRBD1
CDR3 length: 19
V gene: TRBV24-1
J gene: TRBJ1-5
CDR3 protein: CATSDTGTGVSGGNQPQHF
CDR3 DNA: TGTGCCACCAGTGATACCGGGACAGGGGTCTCGGGGGGCAATCAGCCCCAGCATTTT

clone size: -
D gene: -
CDR3 length: 13
V gene: TRBV11-1
J gene: TRBJ2-7
CDR3 protein: CASSLGLGYEQYF
CDR3 DNA: TGTGCCAGCAGCTTAGGGTTGGGATACGAGCAGTACTTC

clone size: -
D gene: -
CDR3 length: 14
V gene: TRBV3-1
J gene: TRBJ1-1
CDR3 protein: CASSQEQGPTEAFF
CDR3 DNA: TGTGCCAGCAGCCAAGAACAGGGACCCACTGAAGCTTTCTTT

clone size: few
D gene: TRBD1
CDR3 length: 15
V gene: TRBV5-1
J gene: TRBJ2-2
CDR3 protein: CASIPGTGSTGELFF
CDR3 DNA: TGCGCCAGCATCCCCGGGACAGGGAGCACCGGGGAGCTGTTTTTT

clone size: -
D gene: TRBD2
CDR3 length: 15
V gene: TRBV28
J gene: TRBJ2-7
CDR3 protein: CASKNGGRDFYEQYF
CDR3 DNA: TGTGCCAGCAAGAATGGCGGGAGGGATTTTTACGAGCAGTACTTC

clone size: few
D gene: -
CDR3 length: 14
V gene: TRBV2
J gene: TRBJ1-2
CDR3 protein: CASNLMWDNYGYTF
CDR3 DNA: TGTGCCAGCAACCTGATGTGGGACAACTATGGCTACACCTTC

clone size: -
D gene: TRBD1
CDR3 length: 15
V gene: TRBV7-3
J gene: TRBJ2-3
CDR3 protein: CASSSRDSSTDTQYF
CDR3 DNA: TGTGCCAGCAGCTCCCGGGACAGTAGCACAGATACGCAGTATTTT

clone size: few
D gene: TRBD2
CDR3 length: 17
V gene: TRBV25-1
J gene: TRBJ2-5
CDR3 protein: CASSEGLGGISRETQYF
CDR3 DNA: TGTGCCAGCAGTGAGGGACTAGGGGGGATTTCACGAGAGACCCAGTACTTC

clone size: few
D gene: -
CDR3 length: 13
V gene: TRBV21-1
J gene: TRBJ1-2
CDR3 protein: CASSNTGVGGYTF
CDR3 DNA: TGTGCCAGCAGCAATACAGGGGTGGGTGGCTACACCTTC